This T cell receptor (beta chain) is from a study of Ad26.COV2.S vaccination and SARS-CoV-2 variants. A note on this clone: Its specificity is not known.

TCRdb keeps only in-frame clones here, not all; method: immunoSEQ multiplex PCR. The profile shows roughly 100,000 clones, around three quarters of them singletons. Germline loops: CDR1 MNHNY, CDR2 SVGAGI (reference sequence). The length of the CDR3 is 15 residues. Trimming cost V 5 bases and J 7 bases; bases outside gene matches: 6. Study findings and constraints: From the TCR breadth and depth analyses, total T cell responses may have been underestimated. It was reported that spike-specific CD8+ and CD4+ T cell responses were substantially broad after vaccination. Relative to placebo recipients, vaccine recipients exhibited elevated spike-specific TCR breadth.

The clonotype comes from a human donor who had recovered from COVID-19. This sample comprised peripheral blood, obtained after recovery from COVID-19. The chain is built from TRBV6-6 and TRBJ1-6, with 9 nucleotides matching TRBD1. The CDR3 is CASSPQGATNSPLHF. In nucleotides, the CDR3 is TGTGCCAGCAGTCCACAGGGGGCTACCAATTCACCCCTCCACTTT.